This entry lists 5 T cell receptor beta chains sequenced from one sample in a study of technical replicates of blood from several donors. This table comes from immunoSEQ multiplex PCR, and its TCRdb copy is limited to in-frame clones, with some not included. Here the sample spans approximately 92,000 clones, 85% to 95% being singletons. Sequences were obtained from T cells isolated from PBMCs. The receptor set was obtained from a human donor in good health.

The rearrangement uses TRBV29-1 and TRBJ2-1; 12 nucleotides line up with TRBD2. From germline, CDR1 is SQVTM and CDR2 ANQGSEA. The CDR3 has 12 residues. V lost 6 bases to trimming and J lost 10 bases; unmatched junction nucleotides: 4. The CDR3 is CSVVGTSGEQFF. CDR3 sequence (DNA): TGCAGCGTGGTCGGGACTAGCGGGGAGCAGTTCTTC.

The V gene is TRBV7-2, the J gene TRBJ1-2, with D unclear. Trimming removed 3 bases at V and 14 bases at J, with 19 bases between. The germline CDR1 and CDR2 sequences are SGHTA and FQGNSA. This CDR3 comprises 13 residues. CDR3 bases: TGTGCCAGCAGCTTCCAACCCACTGCCCCCACTACCTTC. Its translation: CASSFQPTAPTTF.

The CDR3 reads CASRQTGANQPQHF. The CDR3 DNA is TGTGCCAGCAGACAAACAGGGGCCAATCAGCCCCAGCATTTT. The V and J genes are TRBV28 and TRBJ1-5; TRBD1 matches 7 bases. CDR3 length: 14 amino acids. V shed 6 bases and J 3 bases; nucleotides not matched to a gene: 5. Germline loops: CDR1 MDHEN, CDR2 SYDVKM. Together with reference TRBV28 and TRBJ1-5, the CDR3 gives the full variable domain: DVKVTQSSRYLVKRTGEKVFLECVQDMDHENMFWYRQDPGLGLRLIYFSYDVKMKEKGDIPEGYSVSREKKERFSLILESASTNQTSMYLCASRQTGANQPQHFGDGTRLSIL.

V and J are TRBV7-9 and TRBJ2-4; D is unclear. There are 15 residues in the CDR3. Germline assignment: CDR1 SEHNR and CDR2 FQNEAQ (reference sequence). The ends were cut back, 5 bases at V and 2 bases at J, with 13 bases in the middle. This CDR3 reads CASSLTSSPKNIQYF. CDR3 nucleotides: TGTGCCAGCAGCCTCACCTCGAGTCCCAAAAACATTCAGTACTTC. The full variable domain, its missing parts supplied by reference TRBV7-9 and TRBJ2-4, is DTGVSQNPRHKITKRGQNVTFRCDPISEHNRLYWYRQTLGQGPEFLTYFQNEAQLEKSRLLSDRFSAERPKGSFSTLEIQRTEQGDSAMYLCASSLTSSPKNIQYFGAGTRLSVL.

The CDR3 nucleotides are TGTGCCAGCAGTCCACAGATTACCTACGAGCAGTACTTC. This translates into CASSPQITYEQYF. The V call is TRBV6-5, the J call TRBJ2-7; no reliable D call. Germline lookup yields CDR1 MNHEY and CDR2 SVGAGI. The CDR3 consists of 13 residues. Trimming cost V 5 bases and J 2 bases, with 10 bases left between them.